The source of this T cell receptor (beta chain) is a study of blood T cell repertoires in COVID-19. In the original workflow: For nucleated cells, counts were estimated from reference gene primer amplification. Sequencing used immunoSEQ multiplex PCR; TCRdb keeps in-frame clones, though not all of them. The V and J calls and clone size were taken over from that table, and D and trimming were inferred from the DNA. The table lists roughly 230,000 clones, 90% of them singletons. The V and J ends lost 4 bases and 3 bases respectively, with 16 bases between them. The germline V gene has CDR1 MNHEY and CDR2 SVGEGT. The CDR3 covers 15 residues.

The sequenced sample was peripheral blood. The receptor comes from a woman aged 55-69 years with COVID-19, enrolled during active disease. The chain is built from TRBV6-2 or TRBV6-3 and TRBJ2-7; D is perhaps TRBD1 (6 bases). CDR3 in DNA: TGTGCCAGCAGTTGGCCTGACAGGTTCGTCTACGAGCAGTACTTC. It codes for CASSWPDRFVYEQYF.